These T cell receptor beta chains were read from a single sample in a study of Ad26.COV2.S vaccination and SARS-CoV-2 variants. Measured with immunoSEQ multiplex PCR; TCRdb has only the in-frame clones, and not every one. The table lists approximately 90,000 clones, under 90% of them singletons. Sequences were derived from peripheral blood, sampled after recovery from COVID-19. All receptors derive from a human donor who had recovered from COVID-19. Both conserved end residues are trimmed from each CDR3. Fields, in order: CDR3 protein, J gene, V gene, clone size. Some rows mark clone size as missing; the rest say once, few, many or name a class of expanded clone.

ASRLHRQSNTEAF | TRBJ1-1 | TRBV11-3 | NA
ASSLGTAPLDEQY | TRBJ2-7 | TRBV5-4 | NA
ASRGLWGNEQF | TRBJ2-1 | TRBV2 | NA
ASSLDTNTEAF | TRBJ1-1 | TRBV5-1 | once
ASSSGISNQPQH | TRBJ1-5 | TRBV27 | once
ASSRRLPRETQY | TRBJ2-5 | TRBV27 | NA
ASSPDKYYEQY | TRBJ2-7 | TRBV7-2 | NA
ASSKEGTSGRGETQY | TRBJ2-5 | TRBV21-1 | few
VSLGGNTIY | TRBJ1-3 | TRBV28 | NA
ASSPGTGGTYGYT | TRBJ1-2 | TRBV6-5 | once
ASTQGLAGRKTYNEQF | TRBJ2-1 | TRBV19 | NA